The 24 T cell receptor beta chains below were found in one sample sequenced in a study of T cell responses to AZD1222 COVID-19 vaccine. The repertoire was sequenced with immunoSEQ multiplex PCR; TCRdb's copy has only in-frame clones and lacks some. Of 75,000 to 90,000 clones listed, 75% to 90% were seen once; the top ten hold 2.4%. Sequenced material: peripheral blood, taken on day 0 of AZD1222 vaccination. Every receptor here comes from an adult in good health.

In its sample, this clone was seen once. CDR3 sequence (DNA): TGTGCCAGCAGCCCCGGGACCCTTCCCATGGGCTACACCTTC. Its translation is CASSPGTLPMGYTF. The J gene is TRBJ1-2, the V gene TRBV7-3; maybe TRBD1 (5 bases). This CDR3 is 14 amino acids long. Trimming took 5 bases from V and 8 from J, leaving 18 bases between them. The germline gives CDR1 SGHTA, CDR2 FQGTGA.

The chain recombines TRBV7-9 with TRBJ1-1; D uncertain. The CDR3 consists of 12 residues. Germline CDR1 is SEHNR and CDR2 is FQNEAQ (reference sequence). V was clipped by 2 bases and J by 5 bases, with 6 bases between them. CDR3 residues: CASSLRGTEAFF. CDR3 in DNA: TGTGCCAGCAGCTTACGTGGAACTGAAGCTTTCTTT.

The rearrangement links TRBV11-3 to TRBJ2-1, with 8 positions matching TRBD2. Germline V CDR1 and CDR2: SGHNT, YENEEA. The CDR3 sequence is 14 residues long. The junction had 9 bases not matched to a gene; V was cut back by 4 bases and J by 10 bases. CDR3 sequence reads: CASSSSGGLMEQFF. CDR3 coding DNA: TGTGCCAGCAGCTCCTCGGGAGGGCTTATGGAGCAGTTCTTC.

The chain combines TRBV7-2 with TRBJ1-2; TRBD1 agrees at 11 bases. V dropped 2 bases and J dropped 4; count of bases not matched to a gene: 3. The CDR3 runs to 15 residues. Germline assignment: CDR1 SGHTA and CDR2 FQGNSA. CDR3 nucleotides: TGTGCCAGCAGCTTATTGGGACAGGGGGGCTATGGCTACACCTTC. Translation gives CASSLLGQGGYGYTF. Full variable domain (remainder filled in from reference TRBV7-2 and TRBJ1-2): GAGVSQSPSNKVTEKGKDVELRCDPISGHTALYWYRQSLGQGLEFLIYFQGNSAPDKSGLPSDRFSAERTGGSVSTLTIQRTQQEDSAVYLCASSLLGQGGYGYTFGSGTRLTVV.

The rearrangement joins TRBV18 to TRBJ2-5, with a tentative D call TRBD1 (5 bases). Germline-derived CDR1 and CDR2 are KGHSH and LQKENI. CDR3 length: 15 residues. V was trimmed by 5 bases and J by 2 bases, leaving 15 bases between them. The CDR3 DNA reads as TGTGCCAGCTCATCCCGATCGACAGCTCAAGAGACCCAGTACTTC. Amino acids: CASSSRSTAQETQYF.

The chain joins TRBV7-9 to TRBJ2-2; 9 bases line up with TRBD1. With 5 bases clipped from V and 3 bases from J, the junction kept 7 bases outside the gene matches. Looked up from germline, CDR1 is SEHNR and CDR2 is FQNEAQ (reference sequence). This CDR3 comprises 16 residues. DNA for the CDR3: TGTGCCAGCAGCCCGGGGACAGGGAGTCACACCGGGGAGCTGTTTTTT. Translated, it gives CASSPGTGSHTGELFF.

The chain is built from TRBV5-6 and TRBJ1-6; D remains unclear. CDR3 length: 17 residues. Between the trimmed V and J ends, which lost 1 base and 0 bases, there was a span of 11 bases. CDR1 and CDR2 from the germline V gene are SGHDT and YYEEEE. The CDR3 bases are TGTGCCAGCAGCTTGTGGCGGGGAAGCTCCTATAATTCACCCCTCCACTTT. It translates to CASSLWRGSSYNSPLHF.

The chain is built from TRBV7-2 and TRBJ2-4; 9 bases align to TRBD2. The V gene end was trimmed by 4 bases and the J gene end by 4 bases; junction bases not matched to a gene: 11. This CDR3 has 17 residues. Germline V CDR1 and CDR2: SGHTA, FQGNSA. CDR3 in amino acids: CASSSLAGAWEKNIQYF. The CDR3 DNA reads TGTGCCAGCAGCTCGTTAGCGGGGGCCTGGGAAAAAAACATTCAGTACTTC.

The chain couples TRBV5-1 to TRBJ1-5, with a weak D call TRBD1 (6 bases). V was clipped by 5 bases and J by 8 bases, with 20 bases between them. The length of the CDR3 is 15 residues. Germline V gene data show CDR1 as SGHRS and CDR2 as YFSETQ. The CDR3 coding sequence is TGCGCCAGCAGAAGAAATACAGGGACCGCTGAGCCCCAGCATTTT. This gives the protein CASRRNTGTAEPQHF.

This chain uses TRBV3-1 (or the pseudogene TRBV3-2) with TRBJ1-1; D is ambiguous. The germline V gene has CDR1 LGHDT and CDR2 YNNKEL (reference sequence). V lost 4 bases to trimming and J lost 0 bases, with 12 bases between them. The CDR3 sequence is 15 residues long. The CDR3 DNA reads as TGTGCCAGCAGCCCTCATACGGAGCTGAACACTGAAGCTTTCTTT. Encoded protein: CASSPHTELNTEAFF.

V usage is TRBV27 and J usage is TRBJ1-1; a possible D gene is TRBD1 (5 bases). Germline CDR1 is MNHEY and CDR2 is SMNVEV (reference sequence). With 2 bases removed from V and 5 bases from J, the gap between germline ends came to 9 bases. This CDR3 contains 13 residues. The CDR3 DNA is TGTGCCAGCAGTTTAGCCGGGGGGACTGAAGCTTTCTTT. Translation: CASSLAGGTEAFF.

The CDR3 region has the DNA TGTGCCAGCAGTTTAAGAACTGAAGCTTTCTTT. It translates to CASSLRTEAFF. This rearrangement joins TRBV12-3 or TRBV12-4 to TRBJ1-1; D is undetermined. The CDR3 consists of 11 residues. V lost 2 bases to trimming and J lost 5 bases, with 3 bases between them.

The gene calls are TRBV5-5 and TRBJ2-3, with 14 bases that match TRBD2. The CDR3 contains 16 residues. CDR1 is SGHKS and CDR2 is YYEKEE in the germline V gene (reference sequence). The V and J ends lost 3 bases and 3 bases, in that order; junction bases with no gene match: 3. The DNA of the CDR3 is TGTGCCAGCAGCTGGGGACTAGCGGGAGTAACAGATACGCAGTATTTT. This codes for CASSWGLAGVTDTQYF.

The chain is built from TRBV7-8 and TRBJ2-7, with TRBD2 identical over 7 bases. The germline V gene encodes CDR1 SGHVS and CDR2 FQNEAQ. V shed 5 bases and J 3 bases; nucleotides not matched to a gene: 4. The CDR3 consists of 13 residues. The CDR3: CASSGGGDYEQYF. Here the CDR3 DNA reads TGTGCCAGCAGCGGCGGGGGTGACTACGAGCAGTACTTC.

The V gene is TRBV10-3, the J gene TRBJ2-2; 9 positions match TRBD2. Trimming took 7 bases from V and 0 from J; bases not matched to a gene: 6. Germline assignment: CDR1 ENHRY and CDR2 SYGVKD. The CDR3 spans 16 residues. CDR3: CAIKRLAEPNTGELFF. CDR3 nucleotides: TGTGCCATCAAACGACTAGCGGAACCGAACACCGGGGAGCTGTTTTTT.

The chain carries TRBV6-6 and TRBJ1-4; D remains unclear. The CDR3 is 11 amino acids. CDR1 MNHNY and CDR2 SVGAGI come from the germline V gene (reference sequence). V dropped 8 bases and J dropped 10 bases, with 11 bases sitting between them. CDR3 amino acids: CASEKGGKLFF. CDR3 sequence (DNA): TGTGCCAGCGAGAAGGGTGGAAAACTGTTTTTT.

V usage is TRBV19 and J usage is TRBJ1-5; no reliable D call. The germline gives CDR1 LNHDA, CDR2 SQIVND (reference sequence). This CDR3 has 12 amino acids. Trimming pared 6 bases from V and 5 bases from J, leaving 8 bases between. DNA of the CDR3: TGTGCCAGTAGGGAGACTCATCAGCCCCAGCATTTT. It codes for CASRETHQPQHF.

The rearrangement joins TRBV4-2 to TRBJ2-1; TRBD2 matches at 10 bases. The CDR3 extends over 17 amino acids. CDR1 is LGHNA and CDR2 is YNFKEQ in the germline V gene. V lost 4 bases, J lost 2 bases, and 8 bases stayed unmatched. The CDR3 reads CASSPNQAGGAYNEQFF. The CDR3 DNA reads TGTGCCAGCAGCCCGAACCAAGCGGGGGGGGCCTACAATGAGCAGTTCTTC.

CDR3 coding DNA: TGTGCCATCAGTGGACAAGGGGGCAATGAGCAGTTCTTC. Translation: CAISGQGGNEQFF. The chain links TRBV10-3 to TRBJ2-1; D possibly corresponds to TRBD1 (6 bases). V gave up 4 bases and J gave up 6 bases, with 10 bases separating them. The CDR3 is made up of 13 amino acids. CDR1 ENHRY and CDR2 SYGVKD come from the germline V gene.

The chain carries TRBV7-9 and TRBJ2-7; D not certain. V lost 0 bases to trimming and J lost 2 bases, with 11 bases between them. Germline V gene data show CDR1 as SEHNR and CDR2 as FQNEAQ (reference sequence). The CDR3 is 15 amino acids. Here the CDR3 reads CASSLAPNGPYEQYF. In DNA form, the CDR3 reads TGTGCCAGCAGCTTAGCGCCAAACGGCCCCTACGAGCAGTACTTC.

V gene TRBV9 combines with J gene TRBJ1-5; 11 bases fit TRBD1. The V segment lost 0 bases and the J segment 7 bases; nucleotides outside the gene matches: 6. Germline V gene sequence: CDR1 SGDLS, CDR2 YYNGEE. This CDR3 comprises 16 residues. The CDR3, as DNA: TGTGCCAGCAGCGTAGCTGGACAGGGGGCTTGGCAGCCCCAGCATTTT. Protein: CASSVAGQGAWQPQHF.

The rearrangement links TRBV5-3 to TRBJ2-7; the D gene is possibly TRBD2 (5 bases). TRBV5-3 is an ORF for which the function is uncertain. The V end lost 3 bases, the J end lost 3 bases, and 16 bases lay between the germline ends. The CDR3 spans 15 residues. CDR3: CARSSTGSRDYEQYF. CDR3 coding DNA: TGTGCCAGAAGCTCCACTGGGAGTAGGGACTACGAGCAGTACTTC.

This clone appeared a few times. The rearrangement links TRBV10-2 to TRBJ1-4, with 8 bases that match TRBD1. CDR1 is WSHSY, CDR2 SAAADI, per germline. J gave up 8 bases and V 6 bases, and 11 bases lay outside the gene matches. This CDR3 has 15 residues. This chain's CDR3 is CASSPKGQEGEKLFF. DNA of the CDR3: TGCGCCAGCAGCCCGAAGGGACAGGAAGGGGAAAAACTGTTTTTT.

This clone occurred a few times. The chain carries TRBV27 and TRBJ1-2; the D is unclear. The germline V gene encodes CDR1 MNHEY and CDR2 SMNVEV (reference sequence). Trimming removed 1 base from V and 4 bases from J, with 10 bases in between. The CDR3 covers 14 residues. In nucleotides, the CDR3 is TGTGCCAGCAGTTTATTGGGAGAGGGCTATGGCTACACCTTC. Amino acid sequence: CASSLLGEGYGYTF.